This TCR beta chain came from a study of shared clonotypes between healthy human individuals. This clone was counted a single time. Other nucleotide sequences from this sample produce the same CDR3. Trimming cost V 0 bases and J 4 bases, with 9 bases left between them. The germline CDR1 and CDR2 sequences are LNHDA and SQIVND (reference sequence). The length of the CDR3 is 14 residues. TCRdb's table, derived via immunoSEQ multiplex PCR, lists solely in-frame clones and lacks some. The table lists some 2.4 million clones, 93% of them singletons. The V gene is TRBV19, the J gene TRBJ1-1; D might be TRBD1 (5 bases). Specimen: naive CD4+ T cells from PBMCs. Subset here: CD45RA+ positively selected. The clonotype originates from a young man in good health. Some clones in this sample may be carry-over from other donors' samples. The CDR3 coding sequence is TGTGCCAGTAGTATAGAAAGGGGCCGCACTGAAGCTTTCTTT. Encoded protein: CASSIERGRTEAFF.